Given below is one T cell receptor beta chain in context. The entry originates in a study of blood T cell repertoires in COVID-19. In the study overall: There were acute and convalescent COVID-19 samples, and they came from the United States, Italy and Spain. Sources were T cells, B-cell-depleted T cells, or PBMCs; the material itself was cDNA or gDNA.

The data were produced by immunoSEQ multiplex PCR, yet TCRdb's version contains in-frame clones alone and is incomplete. There are roughly 95,000 clones in the sample; more than 75% occur only once, and around 7.2% lies in the top ten. This CDR3 has 15 amino acids. Trimming left V 7 bases short and J 4 bases short, with 16 bases between. Germline V gene sequence: CDR1 SEHNR, CDR2 FQNEAQ (reference sequence). The sequence derives from a man between 50 and 59 years old with active or convalescent COVID-19. The J gene is TRBJ2-2, the V gene TRBV7-9; unclear D gene. Sequenced: peripheral blood. Written as DNA, the CDR3 is TGTGCCAGCACCCTTTTCCCATCGGGCACCGGGGAGCTGTTTTTT. Its protein is CASTLFPSGTGELFF.